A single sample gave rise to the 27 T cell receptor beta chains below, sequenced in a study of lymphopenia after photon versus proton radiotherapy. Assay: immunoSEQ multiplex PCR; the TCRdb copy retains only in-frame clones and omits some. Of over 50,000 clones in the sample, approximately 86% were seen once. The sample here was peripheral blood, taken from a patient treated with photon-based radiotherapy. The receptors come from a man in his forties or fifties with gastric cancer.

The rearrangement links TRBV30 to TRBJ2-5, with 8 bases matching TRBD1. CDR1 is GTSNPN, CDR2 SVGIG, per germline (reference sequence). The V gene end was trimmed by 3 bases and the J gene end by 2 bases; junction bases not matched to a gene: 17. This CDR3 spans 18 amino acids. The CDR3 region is CAWSAVGQGAAIQETQYF. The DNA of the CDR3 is TGTGCCTGGAGCGCCGTGGGGCAGGGGGCGGCTATACAAGAGACCCAGTACTTC.

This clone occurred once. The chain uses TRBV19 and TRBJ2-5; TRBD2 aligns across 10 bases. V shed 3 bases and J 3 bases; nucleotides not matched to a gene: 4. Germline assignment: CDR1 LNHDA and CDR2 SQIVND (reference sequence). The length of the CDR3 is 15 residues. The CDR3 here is CASSMGGLAKETQYF. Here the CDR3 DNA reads TGTGCCAGTAGTATGGGGGGACTAGCGAAAGAGACCCAGTACTTC.

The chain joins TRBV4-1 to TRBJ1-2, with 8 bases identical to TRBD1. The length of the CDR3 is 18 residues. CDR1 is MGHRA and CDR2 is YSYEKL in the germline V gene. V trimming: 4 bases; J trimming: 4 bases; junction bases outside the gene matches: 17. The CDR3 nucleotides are TGCGCCAGCAGCCTGCGATTTTCCCCCGGGACAGGAGGCTATGGCTACACCTTC. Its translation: CASSLRFSPGTGGYGYTF.

The CDR3 loop reads CASSRGHSYEQYF. The CDR3 coding sequence is TGCGCCAGCTCCAGGGGGCACTCCTACGAGCAGTACTTC. The chain employs TRBV10-1 and TRBJ2-7; 8 bases fit TRBD1. V shed 8 bases, J shed 0 bases, and the junction held 3 bases outside the gene matches. The CDR3 loop spans 13 amino acids. Germline V gene sequence: CDR1 WNHNN, CDR2 SYGVQD (reference sequence).

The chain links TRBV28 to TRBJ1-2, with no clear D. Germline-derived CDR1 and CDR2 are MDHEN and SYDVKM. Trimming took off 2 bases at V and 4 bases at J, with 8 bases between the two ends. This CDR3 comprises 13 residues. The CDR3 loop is CASSLRQLYGYTF. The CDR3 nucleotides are TGTGCCAGCAGTTTAAGGCAACTCTATGGCTACACCTTC.

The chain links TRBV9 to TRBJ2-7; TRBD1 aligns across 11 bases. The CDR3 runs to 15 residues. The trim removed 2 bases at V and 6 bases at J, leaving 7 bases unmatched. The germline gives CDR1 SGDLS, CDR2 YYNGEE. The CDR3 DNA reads TGTGCCAGCAGCGTCGGACAGGGGGCAACAATCGAGCAGTACTTC. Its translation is CASSVGQGATIEQYF.

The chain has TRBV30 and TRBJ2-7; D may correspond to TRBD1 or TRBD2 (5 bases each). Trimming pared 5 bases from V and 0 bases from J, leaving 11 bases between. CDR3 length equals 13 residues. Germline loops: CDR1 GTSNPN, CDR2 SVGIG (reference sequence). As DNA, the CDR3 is TGTGCCTGGGTTGGGACGTACTCCTACGAGCAGTACTTC. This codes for CAWVGTYSYEQYF.

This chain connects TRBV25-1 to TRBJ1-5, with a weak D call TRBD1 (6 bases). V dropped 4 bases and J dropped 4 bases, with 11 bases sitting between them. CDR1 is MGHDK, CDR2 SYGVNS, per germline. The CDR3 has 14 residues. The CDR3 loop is CASSAGGLNQPQHF. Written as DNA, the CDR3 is TGTGCCAGCAGTGCTGGGGGGCTAAATCAGCCCCAGCATTTT.

Written as DNA, the CDR3 is TGTGCCTGGAGTGAGTGGACAGCGATGGGCTACACCTTC. This encodes CAWSEWTAMGYTF. The chain links TRBV30 to TRBJ1-2; tentatively, D is TRBD1 (6 bases). This CDR3 is 13 amino acids long. Germline CDR1 GTSNPN, CDR2 SVGIG (reference sequence). V was pared by 1 base and J by 8 bases, with 14 bases between.

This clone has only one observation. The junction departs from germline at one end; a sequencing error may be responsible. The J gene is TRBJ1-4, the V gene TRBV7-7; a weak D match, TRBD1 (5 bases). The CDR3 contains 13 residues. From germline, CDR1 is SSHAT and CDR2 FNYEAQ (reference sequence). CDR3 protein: CASSLTREGELFF. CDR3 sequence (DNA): TGTGCTAGCAGCTTAACCAGGGAAGGGGAACTGTTTTTT. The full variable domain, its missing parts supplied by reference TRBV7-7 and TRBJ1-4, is GAGVSQSPRYKVTKRGQDVTLRCDPISSHATLYWYQQALGQGPEFLTYFNYEAQPDKSGLPSDRFSAERPEGSISTLTIQRTEQRDSAMYRCASSLTREGELFFGSGTQLSVL.

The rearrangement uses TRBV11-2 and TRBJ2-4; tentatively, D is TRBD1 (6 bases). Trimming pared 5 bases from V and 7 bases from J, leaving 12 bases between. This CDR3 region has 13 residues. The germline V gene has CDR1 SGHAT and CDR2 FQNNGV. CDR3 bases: TGTGCCAGCAGCCGATGGGACACCAACATTCAGTACTTC. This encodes CASSRWDTNIQYF.

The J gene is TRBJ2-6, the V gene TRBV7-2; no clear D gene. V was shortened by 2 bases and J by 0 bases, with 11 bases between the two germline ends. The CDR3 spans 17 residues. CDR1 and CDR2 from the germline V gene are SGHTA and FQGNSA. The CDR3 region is CASSLSPVNSGANVLTF. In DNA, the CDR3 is TGTGCCAGCAGCTTATCTCCGGTGAACTCTGGGGCCAACGTCCTGACTTTC. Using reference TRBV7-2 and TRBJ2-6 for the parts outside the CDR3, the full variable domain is GAGVSQSPSNKVTEKGKDVELRCDPISGHTALYWYRQSLGQGLEFLIYFQGNSAPDKSGLPSDRFSAERTGGSVSTLTIQRTQQEDSAVYLCASSLSPVNSGANVLTFGAGSRLTVL.

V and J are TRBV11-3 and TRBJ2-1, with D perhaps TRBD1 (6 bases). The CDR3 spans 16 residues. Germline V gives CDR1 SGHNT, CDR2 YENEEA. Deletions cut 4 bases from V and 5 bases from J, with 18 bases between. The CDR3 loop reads CASSSRDMRQHNEQFF. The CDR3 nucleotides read TGTGCCAGCAGCTCCAGGGACATGAGGCAACACAATGAGCAGTTCTTC. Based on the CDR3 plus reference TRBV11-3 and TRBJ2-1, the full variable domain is EAGVVQSPRYKIIEKKQPVAFWCNPISGHNTLYWYLQNLGQGPELLIRYENEEAVDDSQLPKDRFSAERLKGVDSTLKIQPAELGDSAVYLCASSSRDMRQHNEQFFGPGTRLTVL.

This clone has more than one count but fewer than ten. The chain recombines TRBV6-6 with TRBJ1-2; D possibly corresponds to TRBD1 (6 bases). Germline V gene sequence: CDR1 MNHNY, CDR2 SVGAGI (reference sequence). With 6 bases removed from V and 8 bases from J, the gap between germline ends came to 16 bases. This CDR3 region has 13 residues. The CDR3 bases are TGTGCCAGCAGCCGCACATACAGGGACGGCTACACCTTC. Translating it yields CASSRTYRDGYTF.

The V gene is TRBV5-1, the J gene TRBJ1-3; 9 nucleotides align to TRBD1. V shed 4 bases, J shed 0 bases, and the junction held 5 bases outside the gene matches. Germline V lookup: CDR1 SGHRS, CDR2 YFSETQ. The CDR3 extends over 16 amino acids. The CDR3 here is CASSRTGDSSGNTIYF. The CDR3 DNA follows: TGCGCCAGCAGCCGGACAGGGGACTCCTCTGGAAACACCATATATTTT.

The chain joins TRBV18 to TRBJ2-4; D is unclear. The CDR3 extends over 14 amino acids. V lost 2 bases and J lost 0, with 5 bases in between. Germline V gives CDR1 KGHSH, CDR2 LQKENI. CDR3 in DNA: TGTGCCAGCTCACCAGGGAAAGCCAAAAACATTCAGTACTTC. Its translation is CASSPGKAKNIQYF.

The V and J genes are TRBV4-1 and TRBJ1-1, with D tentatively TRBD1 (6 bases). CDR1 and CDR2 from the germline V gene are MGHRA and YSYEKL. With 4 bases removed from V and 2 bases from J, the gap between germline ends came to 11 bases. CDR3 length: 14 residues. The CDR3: CASSPQGQNTEAFF. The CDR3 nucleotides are TGCGCCAGCAGCCCTCAGGGGCAAAACACTGAAGCTTTCTTT.

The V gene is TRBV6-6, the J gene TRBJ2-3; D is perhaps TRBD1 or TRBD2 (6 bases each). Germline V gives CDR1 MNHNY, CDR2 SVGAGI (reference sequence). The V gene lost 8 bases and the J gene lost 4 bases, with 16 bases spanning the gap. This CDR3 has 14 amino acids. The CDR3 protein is CASRRGAVADTQYF. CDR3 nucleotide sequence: TGTGCCAGCCGTAGGGGGGCCGTCGCAGATACGCAGTATTTT.

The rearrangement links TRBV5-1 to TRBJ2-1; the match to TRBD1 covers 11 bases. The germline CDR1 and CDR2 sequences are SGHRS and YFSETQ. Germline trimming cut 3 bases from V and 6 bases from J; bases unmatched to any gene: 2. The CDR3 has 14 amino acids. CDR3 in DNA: TGCGCCAGCAGCTGGGGGACAGGGGGCAATGAGCAGTTCTTC. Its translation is CASSWGTGGNEQFF.

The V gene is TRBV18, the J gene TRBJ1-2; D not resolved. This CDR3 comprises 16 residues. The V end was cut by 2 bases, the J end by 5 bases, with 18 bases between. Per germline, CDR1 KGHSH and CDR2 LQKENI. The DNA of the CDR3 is TGTGCCAGCTCACCAGGGCCTGTGGGAATGGAATATGGCTACACCTTC. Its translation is CASSPGPVGMEYGYTF. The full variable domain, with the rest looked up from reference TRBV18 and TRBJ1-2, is NAGVMQNPRHLVRRRGQEARLRCSPMKGHSHVYWYRQLPEEGLKFMVYLQKENIIDESGMPKERFSAEFPKEGPSILRIQQVVRGDSAAYFCASSPGPVGMEYGYTFGSGTRLTVV.

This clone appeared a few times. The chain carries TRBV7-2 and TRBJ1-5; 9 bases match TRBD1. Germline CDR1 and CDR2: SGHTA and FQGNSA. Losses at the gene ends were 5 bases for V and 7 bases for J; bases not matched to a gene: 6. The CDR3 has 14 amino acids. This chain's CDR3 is CASSQQGAQQPQHF. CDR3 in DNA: TGTGCCAGCAGCCAACAGGGGGCACAACAGCCCCAGCATTTT.

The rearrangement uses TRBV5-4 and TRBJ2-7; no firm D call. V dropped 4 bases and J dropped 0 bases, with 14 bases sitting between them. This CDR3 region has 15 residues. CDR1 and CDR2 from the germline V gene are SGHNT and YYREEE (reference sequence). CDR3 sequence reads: CASSRLFDNSYEQYF. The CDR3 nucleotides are TGTGCCAGCAGCCGATTATTTGACAACTCCTACGAGCAGTACTTC.

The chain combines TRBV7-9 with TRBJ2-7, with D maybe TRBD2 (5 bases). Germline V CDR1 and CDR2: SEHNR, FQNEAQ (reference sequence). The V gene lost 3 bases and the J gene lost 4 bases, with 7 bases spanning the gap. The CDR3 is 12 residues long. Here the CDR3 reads CASSFSGYEQYF. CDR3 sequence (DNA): TGTGCCAGCAGCTTTTCGGGATACGAGCAGTACTTC.

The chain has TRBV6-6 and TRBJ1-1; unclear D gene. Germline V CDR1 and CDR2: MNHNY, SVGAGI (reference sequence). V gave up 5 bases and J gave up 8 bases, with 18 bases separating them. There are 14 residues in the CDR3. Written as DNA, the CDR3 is TGTGCCAGCAGTACCCGGACGGGCGCGGCCGAAGCTTTCTTT. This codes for CASSTRTGAAEAFF.

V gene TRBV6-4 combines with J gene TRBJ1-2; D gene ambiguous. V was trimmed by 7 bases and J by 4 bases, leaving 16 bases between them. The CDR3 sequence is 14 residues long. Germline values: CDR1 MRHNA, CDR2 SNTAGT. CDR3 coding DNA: TGTGCCAGCACCCCAGAATCAGGATCCTATGGCTACACCTTC. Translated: CASTPESGSYGYTF.

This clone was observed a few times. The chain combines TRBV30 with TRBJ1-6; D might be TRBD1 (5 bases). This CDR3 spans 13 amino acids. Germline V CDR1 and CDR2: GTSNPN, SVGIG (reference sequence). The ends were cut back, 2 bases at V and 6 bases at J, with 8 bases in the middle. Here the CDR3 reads CAWSRGGNSPLHF. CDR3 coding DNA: TGTGCCTGGAGTAGGGGAGGTAATTCACCCCTCCACTTT.

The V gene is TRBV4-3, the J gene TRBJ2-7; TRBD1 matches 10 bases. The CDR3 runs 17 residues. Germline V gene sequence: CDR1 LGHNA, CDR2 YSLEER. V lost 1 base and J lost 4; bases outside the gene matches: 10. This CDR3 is CASSQAWGTGVRYEQYF. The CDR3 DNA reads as TGCGCCAGCAGCCAAGCCTGGGGGACAGGGGTTAGGTACGAGCAGTACTTC.